This TCR beta chain was captured by sequencing in a study of regulatory T cells in long-lasting Graves disease. This clonotype came up many times. The time point denotes: persistent/refractory GD, antithyroid drugs over 5 years with positive TRAb. PBMC RNA was the source of the TCR library. The V end lost 0 bases, the J end lost 3 bases, and 2 bases lay between the germline ends. CDR1 is GTSNPN and CDR2 is SVGIG in the germline V gene (reference sequence). This CDR3 spans 12 amino acids. Through Arm-PCR of CDR3 regions and iRepertoire HTBI primers, TCR beta libraries were built. TCRdb re-analysed the multiplex PCR reads in MiXCR, keeping a single row per CDR3 protein. The repertoire holds about 310,000 distinct CDR3 sequences, around 21% seen once, with 56% in the top ten.

Sequencing used peripheral blood mononuclear cells (PBMCs), obtained when the disease was refractory, from a patient treated with antithyroid drugs. The TCR sequence derives from a female donor with Graves disease. This sequence joins TRBV30 and TRBJ2-2; D is undetermined. The CDR3 reads CAWSVDTGELFF. The CDR3 nucleotides read TGTGCCTGGAGTGTTGACACCGGGGAGCTGTTTTTT.